This T cell receptor (beta chain) was recorded in a study of blood T cell repertoires in COVID-19. For the study at large: Sites in the United States, Italy and Spain provided acute and convalescent COVID-19 samples.

The authors' processing: Amplified reference gene primers provided the basis for estimating nucleated cell counts. Clones were sequenced by immunoSEQ multiplex PCR, and TCRdb holds only the in-frame ones, with some missing. V and J calls plus clone size are reproduced from that table; the DNA served to infer D and trimming. The data contain some 200,000 clones, around 86% of them seen just once; the ten biggest clones take up 4.4%. The germline V and J ends were trimmed by 4 bases and 4 bases, with 14 bases remaining between them. CDR1 is SGDLS, CDR2 YYNGEE, per germline. The CDR3 is made up of 14 amino acids.

Sequenced sample: peripheral blood. This receptor was obtained from a man in his forties or fifties with acute or convalescent COVID-19. The J gene is TRBJ1-1, the V gene TRBV9; no clear D. The CDR3 sequence is CASSPRVLGTEAFF. The DNA for the CDR3 is TGTGCCAGCAGCCCTCGGGTGTTGGGCACTGAAGCTTTCTTT.